The 20 T cell receptor beta chains presented below share a single source sample, sequenced in a study of T cells in Graves' hyperthyroidism and ophthalmopathy. Amplification of TCR beta CDR3 regions used RNA as the template. The HTBI primer set drove a first-round RT-PCR of the TCR CDR3. Each CDR3 protein is one row after TCRdb ran MiXCR on the multiplex PCR reads. This table has fewer than 550,000 distinct CDR3 sequences, around 14% appearing once. The sequenced material came from blood. These TCRs come from a woman between 18 and 29 years old with Graves' hyperthyroidism.

This clonotype was seen many times. The gene calls are TRBV18 and TRBJ1-2, with D perhaps matching TRBD1 (5 bases). The V gene lost 2 bases and the J gene lost 4 bases, with 11 bases spanning the gap. The germline gives CDR1 KGHSH, CDR2 LQKENI. This CDR3 comprises 14 residues. CDR3 sequence: CASSPGGLLYGYTF. The CDR3 DNA reads TGTGCCAGCTCACCAGGGGGACTTCTCTATGGCTACACCTTC.

This clonotype was observed many times. The chain uses TRBV6-8 and TRBJ1-5; TRBD1 matches 7 bases. Per the germline V gene, CDR1 is MNHGY and CDR2 is SAAAGT. This CDR3 has 15 amino acids. The V and J ends lost 6 bases and 2 bases, in that order; junction bases with no gene match: 7. CDR3 region: CASSDRVAGNQPQHF. The CDR3 DNA sequence: TGTGCCAGCAGCGACAGGGTTGCGGGCAATCAGCCCCAGCATTTT.

The CDR3 loop is CASSLFQRRNTQYF. As DNA, the CDR3 is TGTGCCAGCAGCTTGTTTCAAAGGCGGAATACGCAGTATTTT. V usage is TRBV5-4 and J usage is TRBJ2-3, with no clear D. The V end lost 1 base, the J end lost 7 bases, and 13 bases lay between the germline ends. The germline CDR1 and CDR2 sequences are SGHNT and YYREEE (reference sequence). The CDR3 contains 14 residues.

As for this clonotype: This may come from a read error, since a much larger clone is one base off. The V gene is TRBV20-1, the J gene TRBJ1-2; D call uncertain. This CDR3 comprises 13 residues. Germline CDR1 and CDR2: DFQATT and SNEGSKA (reference sequence). V lost 6 bases, J lost 0 bases, and 11 bases lay in between. The CDR3 spells CSAPDAANYGYTF. The CDR3 bases are TGCAGTGCACCGGACGCCGCTAACTATGGCTACACCTTC.

J is TRBJ1-4 and V is TRBV10-2; 7 bases match TRBD1. V lost 6 bases and J lost 7; bases outside the gene matches: 11. Germline CDR1 WSHSY, CDR2 SAAADI. This CDR3 region has 15 residues. Written as DNA, the CDR3 is TGCGCCAGCAGATCTGAGGGGGCAGCCAGTGAAAAACTGTTTTTT. It codes for CASRSEGAASEKLFF.

This clonotype turned up a few times. This chain uses TRBV5-5 with TRBJ2-7; the D call may be TRBD1 or TRBD2 (5 bases each). Looked up from germline, CDR1 is SGHKS and CDR2 is YYEKEE (reference sequence). V was pared by 7 bases and J by 2 bases, with 16 bases between. This CDR3 comprises 14 residues. The CDR3 region has the DNA TGTGCCAGCTTACGGGCCTGGGGGACCTACGAGCAGTACTTC. It translates to CASLRAWGTYEQYF.

J is TRBJ2-2 and V is TRBV12-3 or TRBV12-4; D is unresolved. The V end was cut by 5 bases, the J end by 4 bases, with 20 bases between. This CDR3 has 17 amino acids. CDR3 sequence reads: CASSNTDYGLSTGELFF. The CDR3 DNA reads TGTGCCAGCAGTAACACAGATTACGGATTGAGCACCGGGGAGCTGTTTTTT.

Many counts were recorded for this clonotype. No conserved phenylalanine or tryptophan is present at the end of the CDR3, so a read error is the likely explanation. The rearrangement joins TRBV6-5 to TRBJ2-7, with 13 positions matching TRBD2. The germline V gene encodes CDR1 MNHEY and CDR2 SVGAGI. The CDR3 sequence is 13 residues long. V shed 10 bases, J shed 3 bases, and the junction held 3 bases outside the gene matches. The CDR3 protein is CATGTSGNYEQYL. CDR3 in DNA: TGTGCCACCGGGACTAGCGGGAACTACGAGCAGTACCTC.

This clonotype was seen repeatedly, ten times or more. V and J are TRBV5-8 and TRBJ2-1, with D perhaps TRBD2 (6 bases). V gave up 4 bases and J gave up 0 bases, with 17 bases separating them. The CDR3 covers 17 residues. CDR1 is SGHTS and CDR2 is YDEGEE in the germline V gene. CDR3 nucleotide sequence: TGTGCCAGCAGCCGCACTTCGGGACTCCTCTCCTACAATGAGCAGTTCTTC. This codes for CASSRTSGLLSYNEQFF.

The chain has TRBV28 and TRBJ2-2, with TRBD2 matching over 9 bases. The CDR3 length is 15 residues. The ends lost 6 bases at V and 2 bases at J; junction bases unmatched: 4. Germline lookup yields CDR1 MDHEN and CDR2 SYDVKM. CDR3 amino acids: CASRERGVNTGELFF. The CDR3 DNA sequence: TGTGCCAGCAGGGAGCGGGGGGTAAACACCGGGGAGCTGTTTTTT.

This clonotype occurred many times. The chain is built from TRBV6-6 and TRBJ2-3; a possible D gene is TRBD2 (5 bases). The CDR3 loop spans 16 amino acids. Trimming removed 7 bases at V and 1 base at J, with 18 bases between. Germline V gene lookup returns CDR1 MNHNY and CDR2 SVGAGI (reference sequence). The CDR3 nucleotides read TGTGCCAGCACCTTACTCGGGATGCGTGGCACAGATACGCAGTATTTT. Its protein product is CASTLLGMRGTDTQYF.

Points on this clonotype: This may arise from a read error, as a much more abundant clone is one base away. The gene calls are TRBV7-9 and TRBJ2-3, with no clear D. CDR3 length: 13 amino acids. CDR1 SEHNR and CDR2 FQNEAQ come from the germline V gene (reference sequence). Trimming took off 5 bases at V and 4 bases at J, with 10 bases between the two ends. The CDR3 here is CASSPGWADTQYF. CDR3 DNA sequence: TGTGCCAGCAGCCCCGGTTGGGCAGATACGCAGTATTTT.

The chain carries TRBV29-1 and TRBJ2-5; D is perhaps TRBD2 (6 bases). Per germline, CDR1 SQVTM and CDR2 ANQGSEA. V shed 3 bases and J shed 0 bases, with 17 bases lying between them. The CDR3 covers 16 residues. CDR3 protein: CSVDSVGGAYQETQYF. Here the CDR3 DNA reads TGCAGCGTTGATAGTGTTGGCGGGGCCTACCAAGAGACCCAGTACTTC.

This clonotype was detected many times. V and J are TRBV27 and TRBJ1-6, with D perhaps TRBD1 (6 bases). This CDR3 region has 14 residues. V was cut by 8 bases and J by 7 bases, with 15 bases left in between. Germline V gives CDR1 MNHEY, CDR2 SMNVEV (reference sequence). The CDR3 nucleotides are TGTGCCAGCCAGGGCGGGGGGCTCAATTCACCCCTCCACTTT. The encoded protein is CASQGGGLNSPLHF.

The sample holds many counts of this clonotype. The J gene is TRBJ1-6, the V gene TRBV13; tentative D call: TRBD1 (5 bases). Germline CDR1 is PRHDT and CDR2 is FYEKMQ (reference sequence). The V end lost 1 base, the J end lost 8 bases, and 15 bases lay between the germline ends. This CDR3 spans 16 amino acids. CDR3 DNA sequence: TGTGCCAGCAGCTTAGCCCCTCCGGGGACCTATTCACCCCTCCACTTT. Encoded protein: CASSLAPPGTYSPLHF.

As regards this clonotype: Sequence at one end of the junction differs from germline and may be a read error. The rearrangement links TRBV19 to TRBJ1-2; a weak D match, TRBD1 (5 bases). This CDR3 is built from 16 residues. CDR1 and CDR2 from the germline V gene are LNHDA and SQIVND (reference sequence). The CDR3 spells CASWGFGRASNYSYTF. The CDR3 DNA reads TGTGCCAGTTGGGGGTTTGGCAGGGCCTCTAACTATAGCTACACCTTC.

This clonotype was seen at least ten times. Here the CDR3 reads CASSQNRVRTEAFF. DNA for the CDR3: TGTGCCAGCTCACAAAACAGGGTGCGAACTGAAGCTTTCTTT. This chain uses TRBV18 with TRBJ1-1; perhaps TRBD1 as D (6 bases). V lost 4 bases, J lost 5 bases, and 14 bases lay in between. The germline V gene has CDR1 KGHSH and CDR2 LQKENI. The CDR3 length is 14 residues.

This clonotype was seen ten or more times. This chain links TRBV11-1 with TRBJ1-4; TRBD1 aligns across 7 bases. Looked up from germline, CDR1 is SGHAT and CDR2 is FQDESV (reference sequence). The CDR3 runs 14 residues. J gave up 5 bases and V 5 bases, and 5 bases lay outside the gene matches. CDR3 sequence reads: CASSRTGSNEKLFF. The DNA of the CDR3 is TGTGCCAGCAGCCGGACAGGATCCAATGAAAAACTGTTTTTT.

This clonotype has more than one count but fewer than ten. This likely comes from a read error, as the CDR3 has no conserved phenylalanine or tryptophan at its end. The J gene is TRBJ2-7, the V gene TRBV10-3; 10 bases are shared with TRBD2. V lost 0 bases, J lost 4 bases, and 3 bases stayed unmatched. The germline gives CDR1 ENHRY, CDR2 SYGVKD. CDR3 length: 15 amino acids. The CDR3 reads CAISESMTSGYEQYS. CDR3 sequence (DNA): TGTGCCATCAGTGAGTCGATGACTAGCGGGTACGAGCAGTACTCC.

This clonotype was observed a handful of times. The chain employs TRBV5-6 and TRBJ2-1, with 9 bases matching TRBD1. This CDR3 contains 17 residues. Per germline, CDR1 SGHDT and CDR2 YYEEEE. V lost 3 bases to trimming and J lost 4 bases; unmatched junction nucleotides: 11. This CDR3 is CASSWIPGTGFYNEQFF. In DNA form, the CDR3 reads TGTGCCAGCAGCTGGATCCCCGGGACAGGGTTTTACAATGAGCAGTTCTTC.